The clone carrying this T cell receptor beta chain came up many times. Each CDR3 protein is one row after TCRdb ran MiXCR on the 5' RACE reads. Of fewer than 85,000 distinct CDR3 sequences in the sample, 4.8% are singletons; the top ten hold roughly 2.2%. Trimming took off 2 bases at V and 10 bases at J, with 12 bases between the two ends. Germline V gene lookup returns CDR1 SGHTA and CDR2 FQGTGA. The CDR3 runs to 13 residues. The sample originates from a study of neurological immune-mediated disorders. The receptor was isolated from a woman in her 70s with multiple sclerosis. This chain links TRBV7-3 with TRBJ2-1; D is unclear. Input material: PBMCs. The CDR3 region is CASSLSGPGEQFF. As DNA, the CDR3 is TGTGCCAGCAGCTTATCAGGCCCCGGGGAGCAGTTCTTC.